These 20 T cell receptor beta chains originate from one sample sequenced in a study of blood T cell repertoires in COVID-19. This table comes from immunoSEQ multiplex PCR, and its TCRdb copy is limited to in-frame clones, with some not included. Among about 140,000 clones listed, 85% to 90% were seen once. Sequences were obtained from peripheral blood. Receptor source: a woman in her fifties or sixties with acute or convalescent COVID-19.

CDR3 amino acids: CASRVEGLGKLFF. The CDR3 DNA follows: TGTGCCAGCAGGGTGGAGGGGCTTGGGAAACTGTTTTTT. The chain links TRBV6-5 to TRBJ1-4; possible D gene TRBD1, 5 bases. CDR1 MNHEY and CDR2 SVGAGI come from the germline V gene. V was cut by 6 bases and J by 11 bases, with 16 bases left in between. The CDR3 extends over 13 amino acids.

V usage is TRBV28 and J usage is TRBJ1-2; 7 bases are a match to TRBD1. The J segment lost 4 bases and the V segment lost 4 bases, leaving 6 bases of the junction unmatched. Looked up from germline, CDR1 is MDHEN and CDR2 is SYDVKM. The CDR3 runs 14 residues. CDR3 amino acids: CASSSGQETYGYTF. The DNA for the CDR3 is TGTGCCAGCAGTTCCGGACAGGAGACCTATGGCTACACCTTC.

This clone was detected a few times. The V call is TRBV7-9, the J call TRBJ1-2; 8 bases fit TRBD1. The V gene end was trimmed by 4 bases and the J gene end by 2 bases; junction bases not matched to a gene: 6. The CDR3 has 15 amino acids. Per the germline V gene, CDR1 is SEHNR and CDR2 is FQNEAQ (reference sequence). This CDR3 is CASSSWTGSNYGYTF. DNA for the CDR3: TGTGCCAGCAGCTCCTGGACAGGGTCGAACTATGGCTACACCTTC.

In the case of this clone: At the DNA level, this CDR3 is encoded by other sequences in the same sample as well. The chain links TRBV7-2 to TRBJ2-5, with D unresolved. Germline V gene sequence: CDR1 SGHTA, CDR2 FQGNSA. Trimming took off 1 base at V and 3 bases at J, with 6 bases between the two ends. The CDR3 runs to 13 residues. CDR3 loop: CASSLGPEETQYF. CDR3 nucleotides: TGTGCCAGCAGCTTAGGGCCCGAAGAGACCCAGTACTTC.

This clone turned up a few times. The chain couples TRBV6-5 to TRBJ2-2; unclear D gene. Trimming took off 4 bases at V and 4 bases at J, with 7 bases between the two ends. In germline, CDR1 is MNHEY, CDR2 SVGAGI. CDR3 length: 13 amino acids. CDR3 nucleotides: TGTGCCAGCAGTTCCGGTGGCACCGGGGAGCTGTTTTTT. This sequence encodes CASSSGGTGELFF.

V usage is TRBV6-2 or TRBV6-3 and J usage is TRBJ1-2; D call uncertain. Deletions cut 0 bases from V and 7 bases from J, with 12 bases between. In germline, CDR1 is MNHEY, CDR2 SVGEGT. The CDR3 loop spans 14 amino acids. CDR3 nucleotide sequence: TGTGCCAGCAGTTACTCAGCCCTGGCGGGTGGCTACACCTTC. Protein sequence: CASSYSALAGGYTF.

The genes are TRBV4-1 and TRBJ1-1, with D possibly TRBD1 on 6 matching bases. Trimming cost V 0 bases and J 7 bases, with 15 bases left between them. Looked up from germline, CDR1 is MGHRA and CDR2 is YSYEKL. The CDR3 is 15 amino acids. CDR3 DNA sequence: TGCGCCAGCAGCCAAGATGGCGCAGGGGCGGTTGAAGCTTTCTTT. It specifies CASSQDGAGAVEAFF.

The chain joins TRBV18 to TRBJ1-1, with a tentative D call TRBD1 (5 bases). Germline V lookup: CDR1 KGHSH, CDR2 LQKENI. Trimming took off 1 base at V and 4 bases at J, with 10 bases between the two ends. CDR3 length: 14 residues. The CDR3 reads CASSPLGDATEAFF. CDR3 bases: TGTGCCAGCTCACCACTAGGGGATGCCACTGAAGCTTTCTTT.

The chain carries TRBV19 and TRBJ2-3; TRBD2 aligns across 10 bases. Germline V gives CDR1 LNHDA, CDR2 SQIVND (reference sequence). The CDR3 consists of 16 residues. The ends lost 4 bases at V and 2 bases at J; junction bases unmatched: 6. For the CDR3, the DNA is TGTGCCAGTAGTAAACTAGCGGGGCAGAACACAGATACGCAGTATTTT. Its protein product is CASSKLAGQNTDTQYF.

J is TRBJ1-1 and V is TRBV5-4; D is unclear. V lost 0 bases and J 1 base, leaving 7 bases between the germline ends. CDR3 length: 14 residues. From germline, CDR1 is SGHNT and CDR2 YYREEE (reference sequence). Here the CDR3 reads CASSLGHQNTEAFF. The CDR3 nucleotides are TGTGCCAGCAGCTTGGGACACCAGAACACTGAAGCTTTCTTT.

The chain carries TRBV27 and TRBJ1-1; 7 positions match TRBD1. CDR3 length equals 14 residues. The V segment lost 5 bases and the J segment 6 bases; nucleotides outside the gene matches: 9. The germline V gene encodes CDR1 MNHEY and CDR2 SMNVEV (reference sequence). The CDR3: CASSPRQGGSEAFF. In DNA, the CDR3 is TGTGCCAGCAGTCCCAGACAGGGAGGCTCTGAAGCTTTCTTT.

In this sample, this clone turned up a few times. The chain carries TRBV28 and TRBJ2-1; the D is unclear. Germline CDR1 reads MDHEN; CDR2 reads SYDVKM. The CDR3 spans 11 residues. Trimming removed 2 bases at V and 14 bases at J, with 10 bases between. CDR3 nucleotides: TGTGCCAGCAGTTTAGCGGCCATAAAGTTCTTC. Amino acid sequence: CASSLAAIKFF.

This chain links TRBV14 with TRBJ2-1, with 8 bases matching TRBD1. CDR1 SGHDN and CDR2 FVKESK come from the germline V gene. The CDR3 totals 15 residues. Losses at the gene ends were 4 bases for V and 8 bases for J; bases not matched to a gene: 10. This CDR3 is CASSLGQGLIHEQFF. DNA of the CDR3: TGTGCCAGCAGCCTCGGACAGGGCCTTATTCATGAGCAGTTCTTC.

V gene TRBV7-6 combines with J gene TRBJ2-3; no clear D. Germline V gives CDR1 SGHVS, CDR2 FNYEAQ. V was clipped by 4 bases and J by 6 bases, with 8 bases between them. CDR3 length equals 12 residues. CDR3 in amino acids: CASSCRWDTQYF. DNA of the CDR3: TGTGCCAGCAGCTGTCGGTGGGATACGCAGTATTTT.

V is TRBV7-3 and J is TRBJ2-1; D perhaps matches TRBD1 (8 bases). The CDR3 contains 13 residues. The V gene lost 5 bases and the J gene lost 7 bases, with 12 bases spanning the gap. Germline CDR1 and CDR2: SGHTA and FQGTGA. Here the CDR3 reads CASSLQGGNEQFF. CDR3 DNA sequence: TGTGCCAGCAGCCTACAGGGGGGGAATGAGCAGTTCTTC.

V gene TRBV5-1 combines with J gene TRBJ1-2; the D is unclear. V was clipped by 4 bases and J by 6 bases, with 19 bases between them. Germline CDR1 is SGHRS and CDR2 is YFSETQ. The CDR3 loop spans 15 amino acids. The CDR3 spells CASSNSRLGDDGYTF. The CDR3 DNA reads TGCGCCAGCAGCAATTCCCGACTAGGAGATGATGGCTACACCTTC.

The chain uses TRBV10-3 and TRBJ2-3; 11 nucleotides align to TRBD2. CDR1 ENHRY and CDR2 SYGVKD come from the germline V gene. V lost 4 bases and J lost 4; bases outside the gene matches: 7. The CDR3 is 16 amino acids. For the CDR3, the DNA is TGTGCCATCAGTGTCGCTAGCGGGGGGACGGCAGATACGCAGTATTTT. Its protein product is CAISVASGGTADTQYF.

The V and J genes are TRBV27 and TRBJ1-2; 7 bases line up with TRBD1. This CDR3 is 13 amino acids long. Germline CDR1 reads MNHEY; CDR2 reads SMNVEV (reference sequence). Trimming removed 2 bases from V and 4 bases from J; junction bases left unmatched: 1. The CDR3 sequence: CASSLGTAYGYTF. The CDR3 nucleotides are TGTGCCAGCAGTTTAGGGACAGCCTATGGCTACACCTTC.

J is TRBJ1-2 and V is TRBV19; D uncertain. The germline V and J ends were trimmed by 3 bases and 2 bases, with 10 bases remaining between them. Germline loops: CDR1 LNHDA, CDR2 SQIVND (reference sequence). The CDR3 spans 14 residues. CDR3 DNA sequence: TGTGCCAGTAGTATCCAAGCTATCAACTATGGCTACACCTTC. Its translation is CASSIQAINYGYTF.

The J gene is TRBJ1-5, the V gene TRBV28; no reliable D call. CDR3 length: 14 amino acids. Per germline, CDR1 MDHEN and CDR2 SYDVKM. V was pared by 6 bases and J by 0 bases, with 9 bases between. CDR3 sequence (DNA): TGTGCCAGCAGGCCGGGAAATAGCAATCAGCCCCAGCATTTT. Translating gives CASRPGNSNQPQHF.